What follows are 8 T cell receptor beta chains derived from one specimen sequenced in a study of blood T cells in healthy people across ages. Together with a sample-barcoded 5' primer, a J-beta primer mix was included in a second PCR lasting 7 to 11 cycles. TCRdb independently ran MiXCR on the 5' RACE reads; one entry per CDR3 protein. The sample lists about 1 million distinct CDR3 sequences, 45% occurring once. Sequencing input: blood. The origin of the receptors is a woman aged 55-75 years in good health.

The chain has TRBV12-3 or TRBV12-4 and TRBJ2-1; TRBD2 matches 16 bases. CDR3 length: 17 amino acids. V trimming: 6 bases; J trimming: 4 bases; junction bases outside the gene matches: 6. The CDR3 here is CASSRGTSGRVYNEQFF. The CDR3 DNA reads TGTGCCAGCAGCCGTGGGACTAGCGGGAGGGTTTACAATGAGCAGTTCTTC.

This chain connects TRBV30 to TRBJ2-3; D gene unclear. Germline CDR1 reads GTSNPN; CDR2 reads SVGIG (reference sequence). The V and J ends lost 6 bases and 1 base respectively, with 8 bases between them. This CDR3 comprises 12 residues. CDR3 nucleotide sequence: TGTGCCTGTGCACGGGGCACAGATACGCAGTATTTT. It translates to CACARGTDTQYF.

The chain combines TRBV20-1 with TRBJ2-1; D is possibly TRBD1 (6 bases). Germline CDR1 reads DFQATT; CDR2 reads SNEGSKA (reference sequence). The ends were cut back, 3 bases at V and 4 bases at J, with 10 bases in the middle. CDR3 length: 13 amino acids. CDR3 region: CSASKGQYNEQFF. The CDR3 bases are TGCAGTGCTAGTAAGGGACAATACAATGAGCAGTTCTTC.

The genes are TRBV2 and TRBJ2-5; 7 bases map to TRBD2. Germline lookup yields CDR1 SNHLY and CDR2 FYNNEI. CDR3 size: 13 residues. V was clipped by 10 bases and J by 11 bases; unmatched bases: 16. CDR3 bases: TGTGCCACTGCTAGCGGTTCAGGACGTGAGCAGTACTTC. Translation: CATASGSGREQYF.

V and J are TRBV12-3 or TRBV12-4 and TRBJ2-2, with D unclear. The CDR3 has 14 residues. With 2 bases removed from V and 7 bases from J, the gap between germline ends came to 11 bases. The CDR3 protein is CASSLKKGGGELFF. CDR3 DNA: TGTGCCAGCAGTTTAAAGAAGGGTGGCGGGGAGCTGTTTTTT.

This clonotype turned up a few times. The chain employs TRBV20-1 and TRBJ2-5; D call uncertain. The CDR3 has 16 residues. Germline values: CDR1 DFQATT, CDR2 SNEGSKA (reference sequence). V dropped 0 bases and J dropped 11 bases, with 25 bases sitting between them. The CDR3 nucleotides read TGCAGTGCTAGAGATCATCAGAGAAACCCGTACAATGAGCAGTACTTC. Protein: CSARDHQRNPYNEQYF.

This sequence joins TRBV28 and TRBJ2-7; tentative D call: TRBD2 (5 bases). The germline V gene encodes CDR1 MDHEN and CDR2 SYDVKM. The CDR3 is made up of 14 amino acids. Trimming removed 7 bases at V and 0 bases at J, with 13 bases between. The CDR3 here is CASIGSGASYEQYF. In DNA, the CDR3 is TGTGCCAGCATAGGGAGCGGAGCCTCCTACGAGCAGTACTTC. The entire variable domain, with the rest obtained from reference TRBV28 and TRBJ2-7, is as follows: DVKVTQSSRYLVKRTGEKVFLECVQDMDHENMFWYRQDPGLGLRLIYFSYDVKMKEKGDIPEGYSVSREKKERFSLILESASTNQTSMYLCASIGSGASYEQYFGPGTRLTVT.

V gene TRBV6-1 combines with J gene TRBJ2-1; 8 bases agree with TRBD2. The V and J ends lost 1 base and 9 bases, in that order; junction bases with no gene match: 11. Germline CDR1 MNHNS, CDR2 SASEGT. This CDR3 has 16 amino acids. CDR3 loop: CASSEVLPGGPSEQFF. In DNA form, the CDR3 reads TGTGCCAGCAGTGAAGTTCTACCGGGAGGGCCCAGTGAGCAGTTCTTC.